Listed here are 15 T cell receptor beta chains from one sample, sequenced in a study of cytomegalovirus exposure and HLA in healthy donors. Both 60 Vbeta primers and 13 Jbeta primers went into the PCR. Profiling relied on immunoSEQ multiplex PCR, and the TCRdb table lists in-frame clones only, not all of them. Among under 300,000 clones listed, 84% were seen once. The sample taken for sequencing was PBMCs. The receptors shown here come from a woman aged 40 to 55 in good health and CMV-seropositive.

This chain uses TRBV10-3 with TRBJ2-1; 8 bases are shared with TRBD2. V was pared by 10 bases and J by 2 bases, with 4 bases of the junction left unmatched. The CDR3 has 13 amino acids. Germline CDR1 ENHRY, CDR2 SYGVKD. CDR3 in amino acids: CATTGLAYNEQFF. CDR3 nucleotide sequence: TGTGCCACCACGGGACTAGCCTACAATGAGCAGTTCTTC.

The V call is TRBV11-2, the J call TRBJ1-5; a possible D gene is TRBD1 (5 bases). Germline loops: CDR1 SGHAT, CDR2 FQNNGV. V was shortened by 1 base and J by 3 bases, with 10 bases between the two germline ends. This CDR3 is built from 15 residues. The CDR3 nucleotides read TGTGCCAGCAGCTTAGTAGGGGATAACAATCAGCCCCAGCATTTT. Its translation is CASSLVGDNNQPQHF.

The chain couples TRBV28 to TRBJ2-3; 7 nucleotides match TRBD2. CDR3 size: 12 residues. The V gene's germline CDR1 is MDHEN and CDR2 SYDVKM. The CDR3 bases are TGTACCGCGGGAGAGGGCACAGATACGCAGTATTTT. It is translated as CTAGEGTDTQYF.

V is TRBV13 and J is TRBJ2-7; tentative D call: TRBD2 (6 bases). Germline V lookup: CDR1 PRHDT, CDR2 FYEKMQ (reference sequence). The CDR3 has 15 residues. V was cut by 0 bases and J by 4 bases, with 13 bases left in between. The CDR3 DNA reads TGTGCCAGCAGCTTAGGCCGGGGGTTAGAATACGAGCAGTACTTC. It is translated as CASSLGRGLEYEQYF.

This clone was picked up a small number of times. This chain uses TRBV7-9 with TRBJ2-7, with unresolved D. V lost 5 bases and J 2 bases, leaving 16 bases between the germline ends. Germline V lookup: CDR1 SEHNR, CDR2 FQNEAQ (reference sequence). This CDR3 region has 15 residues. The CDR3 DNA reads TGTGCCAGCAGCGACGGGTCGTTGGGTCCCTACGAGCAGTACTTC. This codes for CASSDGSLGPYEQYF.

The chain uses TRBV28 and TRBJ1-5; 12 bases are shared with TRBD1. The CDR3 is made up of 18 amino acids. Germline-derived CDR1 and CDR2 are MDHEN and SYDVKM. V was pared by 8 bases and J by 2 bases, with 13 bases of the junction left unmatched. CDR3 DNA sequence: TGTGCCAGCCGACTAGGGACAGGGGGCCCTTTAGGCAATCAGCCCCAGCATTTT. It encodes CASRLGTGGPLGNQPQHF.

The chain links TRBV7-3 to TRBJ2-1; no clear D gene. V lost 5 bases to trimming and J lost 0 bases, with 11 bases between them. Looked up from germline, CDR1 is SGHTA and CDR2 is FQGTGA. The CDR3 length is 15 residues. The DNA of the CDR3 is TGTGCCAGCAGCCTTATCCTCAGCTCCTACAATGAGCAGTTCTTC. Translated: CASSLILSSYNEQFF.

The V gene is TRBV4-3, the J gene TRBJ2-3; the match to TRBD2 covers 7 bases. CDR3 size: 17 residues. CDR1 and CDR2 (germline): LGHNA, YSLEER. The V segment lost 0 bases and the J segment 5 bases; nucleotides outside the gene matches: 11. The CDR3 nucleotides read TGCGCCAGCAGCCAAGATCTTTTGCGGGAGACGGGAGATACGCAGTATTTT. Its translation: CASSQDLLRETGDTQYF.

The chain links TRBV28 to TRBJ2-1, with D unclear. V was shortened by 4 bases and J by 5 bases, with 9 bases between the two germline ends. The CDR3 totals 13 residues. The germline V gene has CDR1 MDHEN and CDR2 SYDVKM. Here the CDR3 DNA reads TGTGCCAGCAGTTCCCCCTCGGACAATGAGCAGTTCTTC. Protein sequence: CASSSPSDNEQFF.

The rearrangement uses TRBV7-2 and TRBJ2-7, with 10 bases matching TRBD2. CDR3 length equals 16 residues. The J segment lost 4 bases and the V segment lost 2 bases, leaving 8 bases of the junction unmatched. From germline, CDR1 is SGHTA and CDR2 FQGNSA. This chain's CDR3 is CASSLTPSGSAYEQYF. CDR3 DNA sequence: TGTGCCAGCAGCTTAACCCCTAGCGGGAGTGCGTACGAGCAGTACTTC.

This chain connects TRBV28 to TRBJ1-4, with TRBD1 matching over 7 bases. Germline CDR1 reads MDHEN; CDR2 reads SYDVKM. V lost 4 bases and J lost 0; bases outside the gene matches: 2. The CDR3 is made up of 15 amino acids. The CDR3 DNA is TGTGCCAGCAGTTCGGGACAGTCAACTAATGAAAAACTGTTTTTT. Amino acids: CASSSGQSTNEKLFF.

J is TRBJ1-5 and V is TRBV19; 7 bases match TRBD1. J gave up 1 base and V 10 bases, and 13 bases lay outside the gene matches. Germline CDR1 reads LNHDA; CDR2 reads SQIVND (reference sequence). CDR3 length: 16 residues. The DNA for the CDR3 is TGTGCCACCCTGGGGTCGGGACAGAGAAGCAATCAGCCCCAGCATTTT. Translated: CATLGSGQRSNQPQHF.

This rearrangement joins TRBV7-2 to TRBJ2-1, with D perhaps matching TRBD1 (7 bases). The CDR3 loop spans 14 amino acids. V lost 5 bases and J 7 bases, leaving 15 bases between the germline ends. Per germline, CDR1 SGHTA and CDR2 FQGNSA. The chain's CDR3 is CASSPRQGLNEQFF. In nucleotides, the CDR3 is TGTGCCAGCAGCCCCCGACAGGGACTGAATGAGCAGTTCTTC.

The chain has TRBV5-6 and TRBJ2-7, with TRBD1 matching over 10 bases. The germline gives CDR1 SGHDT, CDR2 YYEEEE. The CDR3 totals 17 residues. J lost 4 bases, V lost 1 base, and 11 bases had no gene match. The CDR3 DNA sequence: TGTGCCAGCAGCTTGTTCGGTGGACAGGGGGTTTCTTACGAGCAGTACTTC. Its protein is CASSLFGGQGVSYEQYF. Supplemented by reference TRBV5-6 and TRBJ2-7, the full variable domain reads DAGVTQSPTHLIKTRGQQVTLRCSPKSGHDTVSWYQQALGQGPQFIFQYYEEEERQRGNFPDRFSGHQFPNYSSELNVNALLLGDSALYLCASSLFGGQGVSYEQYFGPGTRLTVT.

V and J are TRBV15 and TRBJ2-1, with D possibly being TRBD2 (6 bases). Germline CDR1 is LNHNV and CDR2 is YYDKDF (reference sequence). Trimming pared 0 bases from V and 0 bases from J, leaving 9 bases between. The CDR3 loop spans 16 amino acids. Here the CDR3 DNA reads TGTGCCACCAGCAGAGATACTAGCTCCTCCTACAATGAGCAGTTCTTC. It codes for CATSRDTSSSYNEQFF. The full variable domain, in which reference TRBV15 and TRBJ2-1 provide the parts outside the CDR3, is DAMVIQNPRYQVTQFGKPVTLSCSQTLNHNVMYWYQQKSSQAPKLLFHYYDKDFNNEADTPDNFQSRRPNTSFCFLDIRSPGLGDTAMYLCATSRDTSSSYNEQFFGPGTRLTVL.